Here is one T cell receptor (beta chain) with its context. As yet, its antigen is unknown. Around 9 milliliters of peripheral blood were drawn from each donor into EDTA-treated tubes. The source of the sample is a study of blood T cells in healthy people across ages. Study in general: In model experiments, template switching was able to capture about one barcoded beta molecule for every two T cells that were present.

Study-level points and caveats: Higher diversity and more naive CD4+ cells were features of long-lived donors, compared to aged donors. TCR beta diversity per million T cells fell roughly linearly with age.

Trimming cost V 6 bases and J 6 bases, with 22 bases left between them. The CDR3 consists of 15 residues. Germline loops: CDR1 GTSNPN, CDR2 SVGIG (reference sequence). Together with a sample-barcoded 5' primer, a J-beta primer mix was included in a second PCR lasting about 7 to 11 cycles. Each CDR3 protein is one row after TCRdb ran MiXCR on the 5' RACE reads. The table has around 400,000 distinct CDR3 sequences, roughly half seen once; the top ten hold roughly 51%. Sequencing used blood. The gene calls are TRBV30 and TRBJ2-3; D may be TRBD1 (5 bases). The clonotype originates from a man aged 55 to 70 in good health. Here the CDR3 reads CACPQGDFKGDTQYF. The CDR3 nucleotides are TGTGCCTGCCCCCAGGGCGACTTTAAAGGGGATACGCAGTATTTT.